This T cell receptor beta chain was sequenced during a study of T-cell memory formation after mild COVID-19. MiXCR, applied by TCRdb to the 5' RACE reads, yields one record per CDR3 protein. This sample has 580,000 or so distinct CDR3 sequences; approximately 15% occur once, and the top ten carry about 8.6%. This clonotype was counted only a few times. Its cognate antigen is unknown. The CDR3 runs 12 residues. V shed 1 base and J shed 3 bases, with 3 bases lying between them. From germline, CDR1 is SGHAT and CDR2 FQNNGV. Study findings and constraints: Some clones that responded were present in memory (sampled pre-infection), which suggests cross-reactive memory joined. The study found contracting CD4+ clones mainly in CM and EM and contracting CD8+ clones in EMRA.

The genes are TRBV11-2 and TRBJ1-1; the D is unclear. The source of this sequence is an adult woman who had mild COVID-19 (a few samples of this study predate the infection). Cell type and time point are not known. What was sequenced was PBMCs or a T cell subset sorted from them (not recorded which). The CDR3 region is CASSLGHTEAFF. The DNA of the CDR3 is TGTGCCAGCAGCTTAGGCCACACTGAAGCTTTCTTT.